This record concerns one T cell receptor beta chain sequence. The target antigen is unknown. The V gene's germline CDR1 is LGHNA and CDR2 YNFKEQ. V dropped 1 base and J dropped 6 bases, with 15 bases sitting between them. CDR3 length equals 16 residues. The time point here: week 35, safety follow-up. Doses consisted of 300 ug of mutant IDH1 20-mer peptide each, paired with topical imiquimod. This record belongs to a study of a mutant IDH1 vaccine in newly diagnosed glioma. General study points: Of the patients, less than 95% had vaccine-induced immune responses.

The protocol was immunoSEQ multiplex PCR, while the TCRdb copy is restricted to in-frame clones and leaves out a portion. The sample carries over 40,000 clones, over 75% recorded once. The sample consisted of PBMCs, taken from a glioma patient whose treatment included an IDH1 peptide vaccine. This clonotype was sampled from a man aged 40-50 years with glioma. This chain links TRBV4-2 with TRBJ2-2, with D possibly called TRBD1 or TRBD2 (5 bases each). The CDR3 nucleotides are TGTGCCAGCAGCCAAGTTAAGGGACCTAGAGCCGGGGAGCTGTTTTTT. Translation: CASSQVKGPRAGELFF.